The sequence of this TCR beta chain was determined in a study of blood T cell repertoires in COVID-19. V lost 2 bases and J lost 5; bases outside the gene matches: 13. CDR1 and CDR2 (germline): SGHNT, YYREEE (reference sequence). The CDR3 consists of 18 residues. The repertoire was sequenced with immunoSEQ multiplex PCR; TCRdb's copy has only in-frame clones and lacks some. The sample gives 65,000 to 70,000 clones, about 85% of which show up once; over 2.5% is in the top ten. The clonotype originates from a man at least 80 years old with acute or convalescent COVID-19. Sequencing input: peripheral blood. J is TRBJ1-6 and V is TRBV5-4; TRBD1 matches 7 bases. CDR3 residues: CASSFGPQGGGDNSPLHF. CDR3 DNA: TGTGCCAGCAGCTTCGGTCCTCAGGGGGGAGGAGATAATTCACCCCTCCACTTT.